This TCR beta chain came from a study of memory CD8 T cells in hepatitis C reinfection. Whole-study context: Chronic HCV followed reinfection in a couple of donors who cleared primary infection. Reinfection meant HCV RNA positivity after two negatives ≥60 days apart.

The CDR3 spans 14 residues. Germline V gene sequence: CDR1 SGHTA, CDR2 FQGNSA. Trimming removed 4 bases at V and 7 bases at J, with 17 bases between. Noted time point: pre-reinfection, 55 to 20 weeks before reinfection detection. TCR sequencing was done directly ex vivo on sorted cells, without expansion in vitro. Control naive CD8 T cells came from two donors at all three reinfection time points. Study results and limitations: Only a few donors prevented definitive conclusions about public clonotypes.

Only in-frame clones appear in the TCRdb table, and some are missing; sequencing was by immunoSEQ multiplex PCR. The sample has 6,400 or so clones, approximately 92% seen once. A word on this clone: Its antigen remains unknown.

Sequenced input: naive CD8+ T cells sorted from blood. The sequence derives from a man in his fifties or sixties with hepatitis C virus infection. J is TRBJ2-7 and V is TRBV7-2, with a possible D match to TRBD2 (6 bases). As DNA, the CDR3 is TGTGCCAGCAGCTCGGGGGACGGAATAACTGAGCAGTACTTC. Its translation: CASSSGDGITEQYF.